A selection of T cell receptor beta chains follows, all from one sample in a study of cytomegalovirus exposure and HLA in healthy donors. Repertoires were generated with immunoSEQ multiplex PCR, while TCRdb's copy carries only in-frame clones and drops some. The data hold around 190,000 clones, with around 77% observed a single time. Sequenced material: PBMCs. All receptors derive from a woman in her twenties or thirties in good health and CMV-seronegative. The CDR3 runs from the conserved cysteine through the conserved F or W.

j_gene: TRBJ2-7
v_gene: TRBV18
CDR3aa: CASSPGDGYEQYF

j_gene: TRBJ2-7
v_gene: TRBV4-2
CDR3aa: CASSQVSDDRVYEQYF

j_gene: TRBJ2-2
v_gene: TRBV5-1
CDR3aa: CASSLVGRGQNTGELFF

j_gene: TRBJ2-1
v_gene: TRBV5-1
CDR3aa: CASSVMTSGGHMSPLNEQFF

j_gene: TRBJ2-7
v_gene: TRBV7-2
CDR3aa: CASSLGPGGFEQYF

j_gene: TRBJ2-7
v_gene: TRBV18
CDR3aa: CASSPLYEQYF

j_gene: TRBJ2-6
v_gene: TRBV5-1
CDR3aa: CASSLSPLSGANVLTF

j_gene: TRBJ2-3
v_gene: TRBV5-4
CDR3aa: CASSLSGSADTQYF

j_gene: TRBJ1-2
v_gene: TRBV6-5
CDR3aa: CASSYTAGQGYPF

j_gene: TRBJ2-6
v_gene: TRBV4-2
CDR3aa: CASNFPLSGANVLTF

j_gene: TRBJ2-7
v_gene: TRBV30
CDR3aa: CAWSLRGVKYEQYF

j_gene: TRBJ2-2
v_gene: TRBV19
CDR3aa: CASAWGPNTGELFF

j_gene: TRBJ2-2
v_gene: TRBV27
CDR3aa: CASNPGLAVSAGELFF

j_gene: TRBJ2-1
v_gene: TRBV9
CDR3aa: CASSAWTSGSYNEQFF

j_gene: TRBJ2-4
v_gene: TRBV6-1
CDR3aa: CASTRTGFQNIQYF

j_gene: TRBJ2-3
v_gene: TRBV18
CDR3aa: CASSPPAISGGTDTQYF

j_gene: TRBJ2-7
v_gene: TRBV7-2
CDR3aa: CASSRSGSGSGEQYF

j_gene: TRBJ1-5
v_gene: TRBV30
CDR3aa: CAWSGDSSNQPQHF

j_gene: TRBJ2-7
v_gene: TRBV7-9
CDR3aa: CASSSFQTSYEQYF

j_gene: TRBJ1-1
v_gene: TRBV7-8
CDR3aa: CASSSGQGMACEAFF

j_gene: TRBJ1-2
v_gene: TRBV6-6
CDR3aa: CASRQASKNYGYTF

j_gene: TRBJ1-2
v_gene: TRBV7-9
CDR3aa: CASSGTGLIYGYTF

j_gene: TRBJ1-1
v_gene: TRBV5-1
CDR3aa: CASCVGSMNTEAFF

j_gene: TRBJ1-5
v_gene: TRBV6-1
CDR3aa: CASSVGSEGNQPQHF

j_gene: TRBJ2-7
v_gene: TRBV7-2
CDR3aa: CASSPTGYEQYF

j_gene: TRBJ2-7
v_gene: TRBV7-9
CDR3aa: CASSLASRGLITYEQYF

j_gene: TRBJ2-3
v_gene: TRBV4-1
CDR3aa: CASSQVPSGVTDTQYF

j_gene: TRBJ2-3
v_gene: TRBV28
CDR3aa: CASSELAGRADTQYF

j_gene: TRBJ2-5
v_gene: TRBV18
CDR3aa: CASSKVQGETQYF

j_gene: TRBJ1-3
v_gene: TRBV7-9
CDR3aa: CASSPPLSTGNTIYF

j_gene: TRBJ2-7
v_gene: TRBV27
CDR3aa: CASSPLTRLGEEQYF

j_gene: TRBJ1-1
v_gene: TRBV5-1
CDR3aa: CASSFQAGKNTEAFF

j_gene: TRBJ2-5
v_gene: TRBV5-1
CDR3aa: CASSANGETQYF

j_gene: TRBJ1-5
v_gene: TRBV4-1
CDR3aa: CASSQVLGAQPQHF

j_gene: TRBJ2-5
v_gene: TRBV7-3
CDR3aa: CASSLGGGSGETQYF

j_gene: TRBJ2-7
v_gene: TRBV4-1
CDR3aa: CASSQARGLSYVQYF

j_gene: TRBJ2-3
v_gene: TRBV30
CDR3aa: CAWSYLLAGQILSTDTQYF

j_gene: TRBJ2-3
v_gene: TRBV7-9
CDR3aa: CASSAQRGGRDTQYF

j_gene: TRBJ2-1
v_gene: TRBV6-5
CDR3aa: CASSYRAGSSYNEQFF

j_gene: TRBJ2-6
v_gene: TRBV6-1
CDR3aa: CASRGAPSGANVLTF

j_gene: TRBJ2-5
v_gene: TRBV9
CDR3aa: CASSVEGLGETQYF

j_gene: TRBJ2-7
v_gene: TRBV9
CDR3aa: CASSVASGETYEQYF

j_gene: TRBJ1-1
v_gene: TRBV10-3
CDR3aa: CASRLGRGTEAFF

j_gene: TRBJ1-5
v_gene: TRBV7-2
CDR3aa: CASSLVPGAGQPQHF

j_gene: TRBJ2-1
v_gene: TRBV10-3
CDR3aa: CAISDLQGPHEQFF

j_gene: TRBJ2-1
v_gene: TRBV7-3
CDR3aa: CASSFKSGGLDNEQFF

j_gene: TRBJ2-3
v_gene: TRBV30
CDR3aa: CAWTSGSTDTQYF

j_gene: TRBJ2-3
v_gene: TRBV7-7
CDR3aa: CASSPVAGGRTDTQYF

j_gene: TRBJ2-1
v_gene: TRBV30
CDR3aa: CAWSRTGAYNEQFF

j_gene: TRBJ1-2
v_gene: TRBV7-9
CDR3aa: CASSLAQGWGYTF

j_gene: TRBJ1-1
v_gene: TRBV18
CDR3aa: CASSQGQGAGTEAFF

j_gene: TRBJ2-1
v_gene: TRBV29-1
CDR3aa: CSVEQREDNEQFF

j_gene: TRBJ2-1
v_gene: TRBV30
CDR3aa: CAWSAPPSWTSQFF